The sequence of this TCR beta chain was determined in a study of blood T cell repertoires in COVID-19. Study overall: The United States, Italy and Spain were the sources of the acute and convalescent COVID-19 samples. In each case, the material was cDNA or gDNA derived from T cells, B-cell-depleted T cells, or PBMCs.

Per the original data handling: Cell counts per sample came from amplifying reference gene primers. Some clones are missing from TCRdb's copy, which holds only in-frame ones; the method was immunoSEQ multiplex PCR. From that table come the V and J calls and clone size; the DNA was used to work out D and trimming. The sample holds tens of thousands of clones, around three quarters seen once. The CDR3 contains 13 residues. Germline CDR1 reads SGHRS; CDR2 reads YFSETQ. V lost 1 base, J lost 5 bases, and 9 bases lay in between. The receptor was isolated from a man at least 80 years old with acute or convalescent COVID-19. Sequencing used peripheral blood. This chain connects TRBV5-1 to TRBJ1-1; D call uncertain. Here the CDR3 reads CASSLRQRTEAFF. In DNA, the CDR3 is TGCGCCAGCAGCTTGCGGCAGCGGACTGAAGCTTTCTTT.